One and the same sample provided the 7 T cell receptor beta chains below, sequenced in a study of T cells after yellow fever vaccination (dated by TCRdb to about 2019). The library came from 5' RACE. Sequencer: Illumina HiSeq 2500. The raw public data were reprocessed by TCRdb itself: fastp quality trimming at Q25, MiXCR clonotype calling, in-frame beta chains only. Merged by CDR3 protein, the rows form single entries marked with the most common genes and DNA. The sample table records around 350,000 distinct CDR3 sequences; roughly 12% of these occur just once. The biggest ten clones account for 18% of the sample. In the paper's terms, the treatment or condition label means: live attenuated yellow fever vaccine strain. Sample: PBMCs, taken on the day of the first yellow fever vaccination. These receptors came from a man aged 18 to 29 who received the YFV17D yellow fever vaccine.

This rearrangement joins TRBV9 to TRBJ2-1; TRBD2 aligns across 8 bases. Germline V gene sequence: CDR1 SGDLS, CDR2 YYNGEE. The CDR3 runs to 17 residues. The V and J ends lost 4 bases and 4 bases, in that order; junction bases with no gene match: 13. The CDR3 loop reads CASSTPSGRGAYNEQFF. As DNA, the CDR3 is TGTGCCAGCAGCACCCCATCGGGGCGGGGGGCTTACAATGAGCAGTTCTTC.

The chain is built from TRBV6-5 and TRBJ2-2, with D possibly being TRBD2 (7 bases). The CDR3 sequence is 19 residues long. Germline V gene sequence: CDR1 MNHEY, CDR2 SVGAGI. Trimming took off 2 bases at V and 1 base at J, with 20 bases between the two ends. The CDR3 DNA sequence: TGTGCCAGCAGTTACATAACGGGGGGCTCTACCGTGAACACCGGGGAGCTGTTTTTT. It specifies CASSYITGGSTVNTGELFF.

This clonotype was seen more than once but under ten times. The V call is TRBV6-6, the J call TRBJ1-1; a weak D match, TRBD1 (5 bases). Germline V lookup: CDR1 MNHNY, CDR2 SVGAGI (reference sequence). Trimming stripped 10 bases from V and 6 bases from J, with 18 bases between. This CDR3 has 13 amino acids. The DNA of the CDR3 is TGTGCCATAGCGCCCTCAGGGTTTGCTGAAGCTTTCTTT. This encodes CAIAPSGFAEAFF.

The rearrangement links TRBV6-5 to TRBJ1-1; D is possibly TRBD1 (5 bases). CDR3 length: 15 amino acids. Germline CDR1 is MNHEY and CDR2 is SVGAGI. Trimming removed 5 bases from V and 8 bases from J, with 21 bases in between. The CDR3 reads CASSQLGAATLEAFF. CDR3 in DNA: TGTGCCAGCAGTCAACTCGGGGCAGCCACCCTCGAAGCTTTCTTT.

The genes are TRBV6-2 or TRBV6-3 and TRBJ1-6, with D uncertain. CDR1 is MNHEY and CDR2 is SVGEGT in the germline V gene. The germline V and J ends were trimmed by 6 bases and 14 bases, with 17 bases remaining between them. The CDR3 consists of 13 residues. Written as DNA, the CDR3 is TGTGCCAGCAGCCCCGGTAGGGCAAGAACCCTCCACTTT. The encoded protein is CASSPGRARTLHF.

The chain carries TRBV20-1 and TRBJ2-1; TRBD2 agrees at 7 bases. Germline-derived CDR1 and CDR2 are DFQATT and SNEGSKA (reference sequence). The V and J ends lost 1 base and 0 bases, in that order; junction bases with no gene match: 12. The CDR3 consists of 18 residues. CDR3 nucleotides: TGCAGTGCTAGAGTAATAGCGGGTACACCTCGCTCCTACAATGAGCAGTTCTTC. Translated: CSARVIAGTPRSYNEQFF.

V gene TRBV6-1 combines with J gene TRBJ2-7, with 9 positions matching TRBD2. V was pared by 3 bases and J by 3 bases, with 3 bases of the junction left unmatched. Germline V gene lookup returns CDR1 MNHNS and CDR2 SASEGT. The CDR3 totals 14 residues. In nucleotides, the CDR3 is TGTGCCAGCAGTGACAAGCGGGGGGTCTACGAGCAGTACTTC. Protein: CASSDKRGVYEQYF.